This is a list of T cell receptor beta chains from one sample in a study of blood T cell repertoires in COVID-19. Method: immunoSEQ multiplex PCR; TCRdb's copy keeps in-frame clones and lacks some. Among about 14,000 clones listed, about 84% were seen once. Sequencing was carried out using peripheral blood. The receptors stem from a human donor in a cohort sampled during active COVID-19. Both conserved end residues are part of each CDR3. D genes are given only for firm matches. Clone size is not always given. Where it is, it says once, few, many or a class for expanded clones.

TRBD1	TRBV19	TRBJ2-5	.	CASKPGTGNQETQYF	TGTGCCAGTAAACCCGGGACAGGGAACCAAGAGACCCAGTACTTC
.	TRBV12-3/TRBV12-4	TRBJ2-5	.	CASIGGGGTQYF	TGTGCCAGCATAGGGGGGGGTGGGACCCAGTACTTC
TRBD2	TRBV2	TRBJ2-3	once	CASSQTSGRARFILAQYF	TGTGCCAGCAGCCAAACTAGCGGGAGGGCCCGTTTCATTCTAGCGCAGTATTTT
TRBD1	TRBV19	TRBJ1-1	.	CASRGTGYTEAFF	TGTGCCAGTAGGGGGACAGGGTACACTGAAGCTTTCTTT
.	TRBV7-2	TRBJ2-3	.	CASSLARSTDTQYF	TGTGCCAGCAGCTTAGCCAGAAGCACAGATACGCAGTATTTT
.	TRBV7-2	TRBJ1-5	.	CASSLWDIRGNQPQHF	TGTGCCAGCAGCCTTTGGGACATTCGGGGCAATCAGCCCCAGCATTTT
TRBD2	TRBV27	TRBJ2-7	.	CASSLLAGGPLEQYF	TGTGCCAGCAGTCTCCTAGCGGGGGGACCTCTCGAGCAGTACTTC
TRBD2	TRBV5-1	TRBJ2-3	.	CASSSGLAGRDTQYF	TGCGCCAGCAGCTCGGGACTAGCGGGACGCGATACGCAGTATTTT
.	TRBV9	TRBJ2-5	.	CASSVELARETQYF	TGTGCCAGCAGCGTAGAACTAGCTCGAGAGACCCAGTACTTC
.	TRBV11-3	TRBJ1-1	many	CASSPWRGPNTEAFF	TGTGCCAGCAGCCCTTGGAGGGGACCAAACACTGAAGCTTTCTTT
TRBD2	TRBV11-2	TRBJ2-1	.	CASASGTSGRYEQFF	TGTGCCAGCGCGTCCGGGACTAGCGGGAGGTATGAGCAGTTCTTC
.	TRBV6-5	TRBJ2-2	.	CASLTGVYTGELFF	TGTGCCAGTCTCACAGGAGTATACACCGGGGAGCTGTTTTTT
.	TRBV6-5	TRBJ2-3	few	CASSYYGQQYF	TGTGCCAGCAGTTACTATGGGCAACAGTATTTT
TRBD2	TRBV18	TRBJ2-3	.	CASSPLLAGGPHTQYF	TGTGCCAGCTCACCACTGCTAGCGGGAGGGCCACATACGCAGTATTTT
.	TRBV7-9	TRBJ1-1	.	CASSFRLADTEAFF	TGTGCCAGCAGCTTTAGGCTCGCGGACACTGAAGCTTTCTTT
TRBD1	TRBV3-1/TRBV3-2	TRBJ2-4	.	CASSLDRDRDQAKNIQYF	TGTGCCAGCAGCCTCGACCGGGACAGGGACCAGGCCAAAAACATTCAGTACTTC
.	TRBV27	TRBJ2-5	hyperexpanded	CASSSGLTQETQYF	TGTGCCAGCAGTTCAGGACTAACCCAAGAGACCCAGTACTTC
.	TRBV18	TRBJ2-7	.	CASSRGPSSYEQYF	TGTGCCAGCTCACGAGGTCCGAGCTCCTACGAGCAGTACTTC
TRBD2	TRBV2	TRBJ2-1	.	CASSLSGRTQFF	TGTGCCAGCAGTTTGAGCGGGAGGACGCAGTTCTTC
.	TRBV6-5	TRBJ2-1	.	CASRPGPSSYNEQFF	TGTGCCAGCAGACCAGGGCCTAGCTCCTACAATGAGCAGTTCTTC
.	TRBV7-2	TRBJ2-3	.	CASSLEPGGGADTQYF	TGTGCCAGCAGCTTAGAGCCTGGGGGCGGAGCAGATACGCAGTATTTT
.	TRBV27	TRBJ2-1	.	CASQPLTSSYNEQFF	TGTGCCAGCCAACCCCTGACTAGCTCCTACAATGAGCAGTTCTTC
.	TRBV6-2/TRBV6-3	TRBJ2-7	.	CASSYSQGGEQYF	TGTGCCAGCAGTTACTCTCAGGGAGGCGAGCAGTACTTC
.	TRBV5-4	TRBJ1-4	.	CASSGGRELNEKLFF	TGTGCCAGCAGCGGGGGACGGGAGCTTAATGAAAAACTGTTTTTT
TRBD1	TRBV27	TRBJ2-6	few	CASMGTGRSGANVLTF	TGTGCCAGCATGGGGACAGGGCGCTCTGGGGCCAACGTCCTGACTTTC
.	TRBV29-1	TRBJ1-4	.	CSVEALRGGGEKLFF	TGCAGCGTTGAAGCTCTCAGGGGCGGTGGGGAAAAACTGTTTTTT
TRBD2	TRBV7-8	TRBJ2-2	.	CASSLGLAGVGELFF	TGTGCCAGCAGCTTAGGACTAGCGGGAGTCGGGGAGCTGTTTTTT
.	TRBV21-1	TRBJ2-7	.	CASSKVDTDYYEQYF	TGTGCCAGCAGCAAAGTAGACACGGATTACTACGAGCAGTACTTC
.	TRBV30	TRBJ1-5	.	CAWNGGGRNQPQHF	TGTGCCTGGAACGGGGGAGGGCGCAATCAGCCCCAGCATTTT
TRBD1	TRBV30	TRBJ1-5	.	CAWRQQGASNQPQHF	TGTGCCTGGAGACAGCAGGGGGCGAGCAATCAGCCCCAGCATTTT
.	TRBV27	TRBJ2-7	.	CASSLGRGVEQYF	TGTGCCAGCAGTCTTGGCAGGGGGGTCGAGCAGTACTTC
TRBD1	TRBV9	TRBJ1-5	.	CASSIGQGEGQPQHF	TGTGCCAGCAGCATCGGACAGGGGGAAGGTCAGCCCCAGCATTTT
.	TRBV28	TRBJ2-3	.	CASSLGSDTQYF	TGTGCCAGCAGTTTGGGCTCAGATACGCAGTATTTT
TRBD2	TRBV5-1	TRBJ2-3	.	CASSLEAGVTDTQYF	TGCGCCAGCAGCTTGGAAGCGGGGGTCACAGATACGCAGTATTTT
TRBD2	TRBV27	TRBJ2-3	.	CASSLGPSGSTDTQYF	TGTGCCAGCAGTTTAGGCCCTAGCGGGAGCACAGATACGCAGTATTTT
.	TRBV27	TRBJ1-5	.	CASSLWGGGGFRTQHF	TGTGCCAGCAGTTTATGGGGGGGCGGTGGGTTTCGGACCCAGCATTTT
.	TRBV3-1/TRBV3-2	TRBJ1-3	.	CASSQVGGAGNTIYF	TGTGCCAGCAGCCAAGTGGGGGGTGCCGGAAACACCATATATTTT
TRBD2	TRBV25-1	TRBJ2-7	.	CASSARGGRGSYEQYF	TGTGCCAGCAGTGCTAGGGGTGGGCGGGGGTCCTACGAGCAGTACTTC
.	TRBV27	TRBJ2-7	medium-sized	CASSFSGTSHEQYF	TGTGCCAGCAGCTTTAGCGGCACGTCCCACGAGCAGTACTTC
.	TRBV20-1	TRBJ1-1	.	CSGGEDTEAFF	TGCAGTGGAGGGGAGGACACTGAAGCTTTCTTT
.	TRBV7-2	TRBJ2-2	.	CASSPRRPGHVTGELFF	TGTGCCAGCAGCCCCCGCCGCCCAGGTCATGTCACCGGGGAGCTGTTTTTT
.	TRBV10-3	TRBJ2-7	once	CAISDGPTYEQYF	TGTGCCATCAGTGATGGGCCGACCTACGAGCAGTACTTC
TRBD1	TRBV18	TRBJ2-7	.	CASSPPDRVSYEQYF	TGTGCCAGCTCACCACCTGACAGGGTCTCCTACGAGCAGTACTTC
TRBD1	TRBV5-1	TRBJ2-4	.	CASSSIPGQGKGDIQYF	TGCGCCAGCAGCTCGATTCCGGGACAGGGTAAAGGGGACATTCAGTACTTC
TRBD2	TRBV5-1	TRBJ2-3	once	CASSLFGTSGRPTDTQYF	TGCGCCAGCAGCTTATTTGGGACTAGCGGGAGGCCCACAGATACGCAGTATTTT
.	TRBV9	TRBJ2-1	.	CASSTDSYNEQFF	TGTGCCAGCAGCACGGACAGCTACAATGAGCAGTTCTTC
.	TRBV6-5	TRBJ2-5	.	CASVKVFGETQYF	TGTGCCAGCGTAAAGGTGTTCGGGGAGACCCAGTACTTC
TRBD2	TRBV10-3	TRBJ2-3	.	CAISEPGLAGGSLDTQYF	TGTGCCATCAGTGAACCGGGACTAGCGGGAGGTTCCCTGGATACGCAGTATTTT
.	TRBV20-1	TRBJ2-1	.	CSAPLLEAQVF	TGCAGTGCTCCTTTGCTAGAGGCCCAAGTCTTC
.	TRBV3-1/TRBV3-2	TRBJ1-1	.	CASSQVEGNTEAFF	TGTGCCAGCAGCCAAGTTGAGGGGAACACTGAAGCTTTCTTT
TRBD2	TRBV5-1	TRBJ2-7	.	CASSSFRPAGAYEQYF	TGCGCCAGCAGCTCCTTTAGGCCAGCGGGAGCCTACGAGCAGTACTTC
TRBD1	TRBV27	TRBJ2-7	.	CASRPGQGALEQYF	TGTGCCAGCAGACCCGGACAGGGAGCCCTCGAGCAGTACTTC
.	TRBV6-1	TRBJ1-2	.	CASSEYWGDFNYGYTF	TGTGCCAGCAGTGAATATTGGGGGGACTTTAACTATGGCTACACCTTC
TRBD2	TRBV3-1/TRBV3-2	TRBJ2-1	.	CASSQGWTSGGNEQFF	TGTGCCAGCAGCCAAGGATGGACTAGCGGGGGCAATGAGCAGTTCTTC
.	TRBV28	TRBJ1-2	few	CASKGGYGYTF	TGTGCCAGCAAAGGGGGTTATGGCTACACCTTC
.	TRBV2	TRBJ1-1	.	CASSIRSGRTTEAFF	TGTGCCAGCAGCATCCGCTCGGGGAGGACGACTGAAGCTTTCTTT
TRBD1	TRBV6-5	TRBJ2-1	.	CASALRDRDYNEQFF	TGTGCCAGCGCGCTCCGGGACAGGGACTACAATGAGCAGTTCTTC
.	TRBV5-1	TRBJ2-1	.	CASSLGGGTEEQFF	TGCGCCAGCAGCTTGGGGGGAGGCACGGAGGAGCAGTTCTTC